This T cell receptor (beta chain) was sequenced during a study of shared clonotypes between healthy human individuals. As for the study in general: Each donor's CD4 naive and CD4 memory cells filled three plates apiece, CD8 naive two, and CD8 memory one.

The assay was carried out at the deep level. Sorted-subset replicate PCRs used about 200 ng DNA, some 33,000 T cell genomes. Using immunoSEQ multiplex PCR, the repertoire was profiled, and TCRdb retains in-frame clones only, with some absent. The table shows some 2.4 million clones, with 80% to 95% occurring only once. The CDR3 is made up of 15 amino acids. The germline CDR1 and CDR2 sequences are SQVTM and ANQGSEA. V gave up 6 bases and J gave up 3 bases; unmatched junction bases: 11. The sequenced sample was naive CD4+ T cells from PBMCs. Subset here: CD45RA+ positively selected. The receptor comes from a man aged 18 to 35 in good health. Some clones in this sample may be carry-over from other donors' samples. This chain joins TRBV29-1 and TRBJ2-3; 8 positions agree with TRBD2. CDR3: CSVAGGAGKTDTQYF. The CDR3 bases are TGCAGCGTCGCCGGGGGGGCGGGAAAAACAGATACGCAGTATTTT.